The clone carrying this TCR beta chain appeared many times. Its antigen is as yet unknown. This record comes from a study of T cells in Graves' hyperthyroidism and ophthalmopathy. Findings and caveats of the study: Among clonotypes expanded in thyroid above 0.001, most were also found in blood. For ophthalmopathy, model prediction preceded onset by a median 6.5 months.

Per the germline V gene, CDR1 is MNHEY and CDR2 is SMNVEV (reference sequence). CDR3 length: 15 residues. Deletions cut 5 bases from V and 1 base from J, with 13 bases between. RNA transcripts provided the source from which TCR beta CDR3 regions were amplified. HTBI primers were the set used in a first-round RT-PCR of the TCR CDR3. MiXCR was run by TCRdb on the multiplex PCR reads, yielding one entry per CDR3 protein. The sample has a few hundred thousand distinct CDR3 sequences, 25% seen once; the top ten hold less than 75%. Among the patients, aged 18 to 65, hyperthyroidism was newly diagnosed and had lasted under 2 months. The study left out patients who had uncontrolled infection, other autoimmune disease, pregnancy or lactation.

The rearrangement links TRBV27 to TRBJ2-3; D gene unclear. The sequencing input was blood. The clonotype comes from a man aged 45-60 years with Graves' hyperthyroidism. CDR3 sequence reads: CASSLNHPRTDTQYF. CDR3 bases: TGTGCCAGCAGTCTGAATCATCCCCGCACAGATACGCAGTATTTT.